The 6 T cell receptor beta chains in this list originate from one sample, sequenced in a study of shared clonotypes between healthy human individuals. TCRdb's copy holds only in-frame clones and misses some; the assay was immunoSEQ multiplex PCR. This table has approximately 2.4 million clones, nearly 97% appearing once. Sequencing was carried out using naive CD4+ T cells sorted from blood. Subset indicated: CD45RA+ positively selected. The origin of the receptors is a man younger than 35 in good health.

The chain joins TRBV12-5 to TRBJ2-1; TRBD1 matches 9 bases. CDR3 length: 14 amino acids. Trimming took 4 bases from V and 6 from J; bases not matched to a gene: 4. Per the germline V gene, CDR1 is LGHNT and CDR2 is FRNRAP. The CDR3 bases are TGTGCTAGTGGTTATAAGGACAGGGGCAATGAGCAGTTCTTC. Residues: CASGYKDRGNEQFF. Supplemented by reference TRBV12-5 and TRBJ2-1, the full variable domain reads DARVTQTPRHKVTEMGQEVTMRCQPILGHNTVFWYRQTMMQGLELLAYFRNRAPLDDSGMPKDRFSAEMPDATLATLKIQPSEPRDSAVYFCASGYKDRGNEQFFGPGTRLTVL.

The genes are TRBV2 and TRBJ1-6; the D gene is possibly TRBD1 (6 bases). This CDR3 region has 15 residues. Germline V gene sequence: CDR1 SNHLY, CDR2 FYNNEI. V was shortened by 0 bases and J by 7 bases, with 10 bases between the two germline ends. CDR3 loop: CASSEAAQGNSPLHF. CDR3 nucleotides: TGTGCCAGCAGTGAAGCGGCACAGGGAAATTCACCCCTCCACTTT.

This rearrangement joins TRBV7-9 to TRBJ1-3; D not resolved. Germline V gives CDR1 SEHNR, CDR2 FQNEAQ (reference sequence). The CDR3 contains 18 residues. Trimming took off 0 bases at V and 0 bases at J, with 15 bases between the two ends. DNA for the CDR3: TGTGCCAGCAGCTTAGCTTTAACCGGGTCCCTCTCTGGAAACACCATATATTTT. It specifies CASSLALTGSLSGNTIYF.

The chain combines TRBV28 with TRBJ1-2, with D unclear. The germline V gene encodes CDR1 MDHEN and CDR2 SYDVKM. The CDR3 spans 15 residues. Trimming pared 1 base from V and 4 bases from J, leaving 13 bases between. The CDR3 bases are TGTGCCAGCAGTTTATTTTCCTCCTCAGGCTATGGCTACACCTTC. Protein: CASSLFSSSGYGYTF.

The chain has TRBV6-5 and TRBJ2-7; D may be TRBD2 (5 bases). V lost 6 bases and J lost 2, with 8 bases in between. CDR3 length: 12 residues. Germline-derived CDR1 and CDR2 are MNHEY and SVGAGI. CDR3 in DNA: TGTGCCAGCAGCTCCGGGACCTACGAGCAGTACTTC. This gives the protein CASSSGTYEQYF.

This chain uses TRBV4-1 with TRBJ1-4, with D uncertain. Germline CDR1 MGHRA, CDR2 YSYEKL. The CDR3 is 15 residues long. Between the trimmed V and J ends, which lost 4 bases and 0 bases, there was a span of 9 bases. For the CDR3, the DNA is TGCGCCAGCAGCCTAGCACTTGCAACTAATGAAAAACTGTTTTTT. As protein: CASSLALATNEKLFF.